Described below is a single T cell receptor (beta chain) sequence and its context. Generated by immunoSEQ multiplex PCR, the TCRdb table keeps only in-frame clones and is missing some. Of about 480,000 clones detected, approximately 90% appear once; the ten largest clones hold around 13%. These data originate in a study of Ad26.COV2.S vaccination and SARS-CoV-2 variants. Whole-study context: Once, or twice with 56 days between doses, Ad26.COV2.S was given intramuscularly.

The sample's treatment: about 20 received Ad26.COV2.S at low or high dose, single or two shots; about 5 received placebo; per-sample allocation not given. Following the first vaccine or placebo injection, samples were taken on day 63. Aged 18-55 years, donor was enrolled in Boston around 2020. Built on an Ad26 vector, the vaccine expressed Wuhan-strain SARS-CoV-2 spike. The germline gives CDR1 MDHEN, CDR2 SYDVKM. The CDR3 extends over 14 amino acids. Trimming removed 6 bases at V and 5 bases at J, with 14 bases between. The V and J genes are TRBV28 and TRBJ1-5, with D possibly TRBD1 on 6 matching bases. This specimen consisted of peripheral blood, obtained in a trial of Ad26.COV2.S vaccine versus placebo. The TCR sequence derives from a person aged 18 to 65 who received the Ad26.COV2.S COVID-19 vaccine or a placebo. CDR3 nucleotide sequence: TGTGCCAGCAGGCCCGGACAGCTTTATCAGCCCCAGCATTTT. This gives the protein CASRPGQLYQPQHF.